This T cell receptor (beta chain) was identified during a study of CD8 T cells in Susac syndrome. The CDR3 is made up of 14 amino acids. Per germline, CDR1 SQVTM and CDR2 ANQGSEA. V was cut by 2 bases and J by 0 bases, with 8 bases left in between. RNA totalling roughly 0.45 to 1 ug underwent reverse transcription with random hexamers. From the immunoSEQ multiplex PCR reads, TCRdb called clonotypes with MiXCR, one entry per CDR3 protein. The sample shows more than 130,000 distinct CDR3 sequences, approximately 95% of them seen only once. The sequenced sample was CD8+ T cells from PBMCs. The source is a human donor in good health. The chain joins TRBV29-1 to TRBJ2-1; D not certain. The CDR3 bases are TGCAGCGTTGAATCCCCTAGCTCCTACAATGAGCAGTTCTTC. It codes for CSVESPSSYNEQFF.